Detailed here is one T cell receptor beta chain. As yet, its antigen is unknown. This specimen comes from a study of T-cell memory formation after mild COVID-19. Study findings and constraints: Detection of some responders pre-infection suggested pre-existing cross-reactive memory T cells participated. Contracting clones, day 15 to 85, had balanced CD4/CD8, and later expanders favored CD4+. Shrinking CD4+ clones were chiefly CM and EM; CD8+ ones were chiefly EMRA.

Barcoded TCR alpha and TCR beta cDNA libraries with UMIs came from 5'RACE using constant-segment primers. TCRdb re-called the 5' RACE reads through MiXCR, storing one row per CDR3 protein. The data hold approximately 260,000 distinct CDR3 sequences, with 15% to 20% observed a single time. The receptor's source is a man in his late teens or twenties who had mild COVID-19 (a few samples of this study predate the infection). Cell type and time point are not known. Sequencing was carried out using PBMCs or a T cell subset sorted from them (not recorded which).

CDR3 nucleotides: TGTGCCAGCAGCTTACGTCCAGGCAGAACTAACACCGGGGAGCTGTTTTTT. Translating it yields CASSLRPGRTNTGELFF. The chain carries TRBV7-9 and TRBJ2-2; D is unclear. Germline CDR1 SEHNR, CDR2 FQNEAQ (reference sequence). CDR3 length equals 17 residues. V lost 2 bases to trimming and J lost 2 bases, with 15 bases between them. The full variable domain, in which reference TRBV7-9 and TRBJ2-2 provide the parts outside the CDR3, is DTGVSQNPRHKITKRGQNVTFRCDPISEHNRLYWYRQTLGQGPEFLTYFQNEAQLEKSRLLSDRFSAERPKGSFSTLEIQRTEQGDSAMYLCASSLRPGRTNTGELFFGEGSRLTVL.